These 25 T cell receptor beta chains came from one sample sequenced in a study of T-cell memory formation after mild COVID-19. One entry per CDR3 protein, called by TCRdb with MiXCR from the 5' RACE reads. The data hold 430,000 or so distinct CDR3 sequences, with approximately 23% observed a single time. The sample consisted of PBMCs or a T cell subset sorted from them (not recorded which). These receptors came from an adult woman who had mild COVID-19 (a few samples of this study predate the infection). Cell type and time point are not known.

The table lists this clonotype with a few counts. The missing conserved phenylalanine or tryptophan at the end of this CDR3 makes a read error likely. CDR3 amino acids: CASSLQYL. CDR3 nucleotides: TGTGCCAGCAGCTTACAGTATCTT. The chain links TRBV5-6 to TRBJ1-4; D is unresolved. The J call may be faulty, since TRBJ2-3 better matches the DNA end. CDR1 SGHDT and CDR2 YYEEEE come from the germline V gene. This CDR3 contains 8 residues.

V gene TRBV12-3 or TRBV12-4 combines with J gene TRBJ1-4; TRBD1 matches at 9 bases. The CDR3 has 14 amino acids. The V gene end was trimmed by 5 bases and the J gene end by 5 bases; junction bases not matched to a gene: 3. CDR3 in amino acids: CASSIGTGNEKLFF. Written as DNA, the CDR3 is TGTGCCAGCAGTATAGGGACAGGGAATGAAAAACTGTTTTTT.

The gene calls are TRBV27 and TRBJ1-1, with TRBD1 identical over 8 bases. The V and J ends lost 5 bases and 2 bases, in that order; junction bases with no gene match: 16. This CDR3 is 18 amino acids long. Germline V gives CDR1 MNHEY, CDR2 SMNVEV (reference sequence). CDR3: CASSPWGRQGWANTEAFF. The CDR3 DNA reads as TGTGCCAGCAGTCCCTGGGGCCGACAGGGGTGGGCCAACACTGAAGCTTTCTTT.

This chain connects TRBV2 to TRBJ2-7; tentatively, D is TRBD2 (6 bases). The CDR3 is 24 amino acids. V was clipped by 3 bases and J by 2 bases, with 41 bases between them. Germline CDR1 is SNHLY and CDR2 is FYNNEI. CDR3 nucleotide sequence: TGTGCCAGCAGTGATTGGGGGGACTCCTGGTACCCGGTAAACCCTCGAAGGTCGACCTACGAGCAGTACTTC. Residues: CASSDWGDSWYPVNPRRSTYEQYF.

This clonotype came up a few times. V is TRBV28 and J is TRBJ2-3; D is undetermined. Deletions cut 1 base from V and 2 bases from J, with 4 bases between. Germline lookup yields CDR1 MDHEN and CDR2 SYDVKM. The CDR3 totals 13 residues. Here the CDR3 reads CASSLSITDTQYF. The CDR3 DNA reads TGTGCCAGCAGTTTATCTATCACAGATACGCAGTATTTT. The full variable domain, completed using reference TRBV28 and TRBJ2-3, is DVKVTQSSRYLVKRTGEKVFLECVQDMDHENMFWYRQDPGLGLRLIYFSYDVKMKEKGDIPEGYSVSREKKERFSLILESASTNQTSMYLCASSLSITDTQYFGPGTRLTVL.

There are a few counts of this clonotype. This chain connects TRBV5-1 to TRBJ2-2; tentatively, D is TRBD1 or TRBD2 (5 bases each). The CDR3 totals 13 residues. CDR1 and CDR2 from the germline V gene are SGHRS and YFSETQ. Trimming removed 4 bases from V and 6 bases from J, with 10 bases in between. CDR3 in DNA: TGCGCCAGCAGCCCGAGGGGACCCGGGGAGCTGTTTTTT. It codes for CASSPRGPGELFF. Supplemented by reference TRBV5-1 and TRBJ2-2, the full variable domain reads KAGVTQTPRYLIKTRGQQVTLSCSPISGHRSVSWYQQTPGQGLQFLFEYFSETQRNKGNFPGRFSGRQFSNSRSEMNVSTLELGDSALYLCASSPRGPGELFFGEGSRLTVL.

The gene calls are TRBV7-6 and TRBJ2-5; weak D call: TRBD2 (6 bases). Germline CDR1 reads SGHVS; CDR2 reads FNYEAQ. This CDR3 is built from 12 residues. The V end was cut by 11 bases, the J end by 4 bases, with 14 bases between. CDR3 sequence reads: CAQPGLRETQYF. The CDR3 nucleotides read TGTGCCCAGCCGGGACTTCGAGAGACCCAGTACTTC.

This clonotype was found a few times. V gene TRBV5-1 combines with J gene TRBJ2-5; D uncertain. Trimming shortened V by 4 bases and J by 5 bases, and 15 bases separated the two germline ends. This CDR3 comprises 14 residues. Germline CDR1 SGHRS, CDR2 YFSETQ. CDR3 nucleotide sequence: TGCGCCAGCAGCATGACTCCAGGCCGGGAGACCCAGTACTTC. Residues: CASSMTPGRETQYF.

This clonotype showed up just a few times. The chain combines TRBV7-2 with TRBJ2-5, with D uncertain. CDR1 SGHTA and CDR2 FQGNSA come from the germline V gene. This CDR3 has 16 residues. V was cut by 5 bases and J by 1 base, with 17 bases left in between. CDR3 sequence: CASSQTSTRSQETQYF. The DNA for the CDR3 is TGTGCCAGCAGCCAAACCTCCACGAGGTCCCAAGAGACCCAGTACTTC.

This clonotype was detected a few times. V and J are TRBV7-9 and TRBJ1-1, with D unclear. The CDR3 is made up of 11 amino acids. V was cut by 1 base and J by 10 bases, with 7 bases left in between. The germline CDR1 and CDR2 sequences are SEHNR and FQNEAQ (reference sequence). The CDR3 sequence: CASSLVWGAFF. In DNA, the CDR3 is TGTGCCAGCAGCTTAGTGTGGGGAGCTTTCTTT.

The chain employs TRBV5-1 and TRBJ2-1; unclear D gene. The CDR3 is 15 amino acids. The V gene lost 0 bases and the J gene lost 0 bases, with 7 bases spanning the gap. The germline V gene encodes CDR1 SGHRS and CDR2 YFSETQ. CDR3 residues: CASSLEQISYNEQFF. The CDR3 DNA follows: TGCGCCAGCAGCTTGGAACAGATCTCCTACAATGAGCAGTTCTTC.

This clonotype was recorded a few times. This chain joins TRBV12-3 or TRBV12-4 and TRBJ1-1, with D tentatively TRBD1 (5 bases). Trimming took off 1 base at V and 7 bases at J, with 10 bases between the two ends. The CDR3 contains 13 residues. The CDR3 protein is CASSLESGHEAFF. CDR3 nucleotide sequence: TGTGCCAGCAGTTTAGAATCCGGACATGAAGCTTTCTTT.

The rearrangement joins TRBV12-3 or TRBV12-4 to TRBJ2-1, with 7 nucleotides matching TRBD2. The CDR3 is 15 amino acids. Germline trimming cut 7 bases from V and 3 bases from J; bases unmatched to any gene: 9. CDR3 region: CASTLGGVYYNEQFF. DNA for the CDR3: TGTGCCAGCACCCTGGGGGGGGTTTACTACAATGAGCAGTTCTTC.

The chain links TRBV7-2 to TRBJ1-1; 11 bases match TRBD1. V was clipped by 1 base and J by 4 bases; unmatched bases: 2. From germline, CDR1 is SGHTA and CDR2 FQGNSA. CDR3 length equals 15 residues. The CDR3: CASSLGGTGGTEAFF. In DNA form, the CDR3 reads TGTGCCAGCAGCTTAGGGGGGACAGGGGGCACTGAAGCTTTCTTT.

This clonotype has more than one count but fewer than ten. This chain joins TRBV9 and TRBJ1-1; no definite D call. This CDR3 spans 17 amino acids. The germline V gene encodes CDR1 SGDLS and CDR2 YYNGEE. Trimming shortened V by 3 bases and J by 1 base, and 19 bases separated the two germline ends. This CDR3 reads CASSANSGRNKNTEAFF. CDR3 in DNA: TGTGCCAGCAGCGCAAACTCTGGACGGAACAAGAACACTGAAGCTTTCTTT.

This chain connects TRBV7-8 to TRBJ2-5; TRBD1 might be the D (6 bases). Germline V gene data show CDR1 as SGHVS and CDR2 as FQNEAQ. The germline V and J ends were trimmed by 5 bases and 4 bases, with 14 bases remaining between them. The CDR3 has 14 amino acids. CDR3 sequence reads: CASSPLGARETQYF. CDR3 sequence (DNA): TGTGCCAGCAGCCCCTTGGGGGCGCGAGAGACCCAGTACTTC.

This clonotype was counted a few times. The chain combines TRBV27 with TRBJ2-7, with D tentatively TRBD2 (6 bases). Germline CDR1 is MNHEY and CDR2 is SMNVEV (reference sequence). The V end was cut by 5 bases, the J end by 7 bases, with 21 bases between. The CDR3 contains 15 residues. DNA of the CDR3: TGTGCCAGCAGTCCCCCCTTCGGGAGTCCGTGGGAGCAGTACTTC. Residues: CASSPPFGSPWEQYF.

The rearrangement joins TRBV7-9 to TRBJ1-3; 7 positions match TRBD1. CDR1 is SEHNR and CDR2 is FQNEAQ in the germline V gene (reference sequence). The junction had 7 bases not matched to a gene; V was cut back by 5 bases and J by 0 bases. This CDR3 has 16 amino acids. The CDR3 sequence is CASSPRGQNSGNTIYF. The CDR3 nucleotides are TGTGCCAGCAGCCCTCGGGGACAGAACTCTGGAAACACCATATATTTT.

This clonotype was picked up many times. The chain links TRBV29-1 to TRBJ2-1, with 11 nucleotides matching TRBD2. Germline CDR1 and CDR2: SQVTM and ANQGSEA. The V segment lost 5 bases and the J segment 0 bases; nucleotides outside the gene matches: 0. The CDR3 runs to 14 residues. The CDR3 loop is CSVTSGSSYNEQFF. As DNA, the CDR3 is TGCAGCGTTACTAGCGGGAGCTCCTACAATGAGCAGTTCTTC.

Only a few counts were recorded for this clonotype. The chain couples TRBV12-3 or TRBV12-4 to TRBJ2-3; D perhaps matches TRBD2 (6 bases). The CDR3 runs to 19 residues. V was clipped by 4 bases and J by 3 bases, with 26 bases between them. The chain's CDR3 is CASSWTGVRIRTWTDTQYF. Written as DNA, the CDR3 is TGTGCCAGCAGTTGGACGGGGGTAAGGATCCGGACTTGGACAGATACGCAGTATTTT.

The rearrangement links TRBV29-1 to TRBJ1-1; 8 nucleotides agree with TRBD1. Unmatched junction bases numbered 16, after V lost 7 bases and J lost 0 bases. The germline V gene encodes CDR1 SQVTM and CDR2 ANQGSEA. There are 17 residues in the CDR3. The CDR3 DNA sequence: TGCAGCGCCAGAGGAATTACCAGGGGGCTAATGAACACTGAAGCTTTCTTT. Its translation: CSARGITRGLMNTEAFF. Looking up the rest from reference TRBV29-1 and TRBJ1-1 gives the full variable domain: SAVISQKPSRDICQRGTSLTIQCQVDSQVTMMFWYRQQPGQSLTLIATANQGSEATYESGFVIDKFPISRPNLTFSTLTVSNMSPEDSSIYLCSARGITRGLMNTEAFFGQGTRLTVV.

This chain joins TRBV5-5 and TRBJ2-7, with TRBD2 as a possible D gene (5 bases). V shed 0 bases and J shed 3 bases, with 13 bases lying between them. Looked up from germline, CDR1 is SGHKS and CDR2 is YYEKEE (reference sequence). The CDR3 consists of 15 residues. The CDR3 loop is CASSLAWAGYYEQYF. The CDR3 DNA is TGTGCCAGCAGCTTGGCTTGGGCGGGCTACTACGAGCAGTACTTC. Full variable domain (remainder filled in from reference TRBV5-5 and TRBJ2-7): DAGVTQSPTHLIKTRGQQVTLRCSPISGHKSVSWYQQVLGQGPQFIFQYYEKEERGRGNFPDRFSARQFPNYSSELNVNALLLGDSALYLCASSLAWAGYYEQYFGPGTRLTVT.

This clonotype turned up a few times. The chain is built from TRBV7-8 and TRBJ2-3, with D unclear. CDR3 length: 16 amino acids. Germline loops: CDR1 SGHVS, CDR2 FQNEAQ. V was pared by 1 base and J by 6 bases, with 17 bases between. DNA for the CDR3: TGTGCCAGCAGCTTAGTGTCCCTACGACCCGAGGATACGCAGTATTTT. This codes for CASSLVSLRPEDTQYF.

This clonotype came up a few times. J is TRBJ1-6 and V is TRBV12-3 or TRBV12-4; D not resolved. There are 16 residues in the CDR3. The ends were cut back, 3 bases at V and 1 base at J, with 10 bases in the middle. CDR3 sequence: CASSLNRGSYNSPLHF. The CDR3, as DNA: TGTGCCAGCAGTTTGAATCGCGGATCCTATAATTCACCCCTCCACTTT.

The gene calls are TRBV12-3 or TRBV12-4 and TRBJ1-3; D is uncertain. The CDR3 consists of 14 residues. V was cut by 6 bases and J by 1 base, with 10 bases left in between. The CDR3 here is CASSGGPSGNTIYF. The CDR3 DNA is TGTGCCAGCAGCGGCGGGCCGTCTGGAAACACCATATATTTT.